A single TCR beta chain is shown here with its context. Its specificity is not known. This sample is drawn from a study of identical twins. Study results and caveats: Models predicted less out-of-frame TCR alpha sharing in monozygotic twins than was found. Conclusions rested on cross-sectional statistics rather than following the same donors.

Germline V CDR1 and CDR2: KGHSH, LQKENI. The CDR3 length is 14 residues. V was clipped by 2 bases and J by 2 bases, with 10 bases between them. With template switching, a universal primer site was added, and the cDNA carried unique molecular identifiers. Each CDR3 protein is one row after TCRdb ran MiXCR on the 5' RACE reads. Of about 490,000 distinct CDR3 sequences in the sample, roughly 15% were seen once. The sample was also reused in another study, on yellow fever vaccine responses in identical twins.

The source material was CD4+ T cells sorted from blood. The chain links TRBV18 to TRBJ2-7, with D perhaps matching TRBD1 or TRBD2 (6 bases each). The receptor's source is a young woman in good health. Written as DNA, the CDR3 is TGTGCCAGCTCACCAGGCGGGACACCCTACGAGCAGTACTTC. Translated: CASSPGGTPYEQYF.